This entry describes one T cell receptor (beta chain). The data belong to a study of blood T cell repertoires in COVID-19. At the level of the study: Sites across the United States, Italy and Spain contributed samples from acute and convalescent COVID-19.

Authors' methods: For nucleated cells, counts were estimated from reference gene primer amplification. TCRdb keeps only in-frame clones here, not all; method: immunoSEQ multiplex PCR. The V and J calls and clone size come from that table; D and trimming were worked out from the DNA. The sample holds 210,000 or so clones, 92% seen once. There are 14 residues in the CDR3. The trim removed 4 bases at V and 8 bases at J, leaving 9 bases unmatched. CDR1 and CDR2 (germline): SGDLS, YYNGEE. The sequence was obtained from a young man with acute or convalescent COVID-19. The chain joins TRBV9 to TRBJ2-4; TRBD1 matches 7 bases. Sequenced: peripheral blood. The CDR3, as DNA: TGTGCCAGCAGCCAAAGTGGGACAGATGACATTCAGTACTTC. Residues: CASSQSGTDDIQYF.